A single sample gave rise to the 24 T cell receptor beta chains below, sequenced in a study of T cell repertoires in cytomegalovirus infection. One entry per CDR3 protein results from TCRdb running MiXCR on the reads. In the table there are over 150,000 distinct CDR3 sequences, under 15% of which are singletons. The sequenced sample was PBMCs. Receptors originate from a human donor in good health (CMV status not recorded). Some clones in this sample may be carry-over from other donors' samples.

The chain employs TRBV2 and TRBJ2-1; 12 bases are shared with TRBD2. Germline CDR1 reads SNHLY; CDR2 reads FYNNEI. The CDR3 contains 14 residues. V lost 1 base and J lost 13; bases outside the gene matches: 5. The CDR3 nucleotides read TGTGCCAGCAGTGAAGGGTCTAGCGGGAGGGAACAGTTCTTC. It encodes CASSEGSSGREQFF.

This clonotype was counted only a few times. The V gene is TRBV18, the J gene TRBJ1-1; no clear D. CDR1 is KGHSH, CDR2 LQKENI, per germline. V was shortened by 3 bases and J by 1 base, with 21 bases between the two germline ends. There are 18 residues in the CDR3. CDR3 protein: CASSPNSLTHTGNTEAFF. For the CDR3, the DNA is TGTGCCAGCTCACCCAACAGCCTAACCCATACGGGGAACACTGAAGCTTTCTTT.

This chain's CDR3 is CASNRSEIDYEQYF. CDR3 DNA sequence: TGTGCCAGCAACCGTAGCGAGATAGACTACGAGCAGTACTTC. The chain employs TRBV28 and TRBJ2-7; D possibly corresponds to TRBD2 (5 bases). In germline, CDR1 is MDHEN, CDR2 SYDVKM. The CDR3 contains 14 residues. V was pared by 7 bases and J by 3 bases, with 16 bases between.

Ten or more counts support this clonotype. The chain joins TRBV10-2 to TRBJ1-2; no reliable D call. CDR1 WSHSY and CDR2 SAAADI come from the germline V gene. V was shortened by 2 bases and J by 6 bases, with 13 bases between the two germline ends. The CDR3 consists of 14 residues. The CDR3 sequence is CASSEIADWNGYTF. In nucleotides, the CDR3 is TGCGCCAGCAGTGAGATCGCAGATTGGAATGGCTACACCTTC.

This clonotype was seen more than once but under ten times. The chain uses TRBV4-1 and TRBJ1-2; D is uncertain. The V end was cut by 4 bases, the J end by 2 bases, with 14 bases between. Germline values: CDR1 MGHRA, CDR2 YSYEKL. The CDR3 is 15 amino acids. CDR3 in DNA: TGCGCCAGCAGCCCGACCCAGACCAAGAACTATGGCTACACCTTC. Translating gives CASSPTQTKNYGYTF.

This clonotype appeared many times. The rearrangement links TRBV6-5 to TRBJ2-7; TRBD1 matches at 7 bases. The V gene's germline CDR1 is MNHEY and CDR2 SVGAGI. This CDR3 contains 15 residues. J gave up 7 bases and V 2 bases, and 11 bases lay outside the gene matches. CDR3 loop: CASSYTGQSYEEQYF. As DNA, the CDR3 is TGTGCCAGCAGTTACACGGGACAGTCCTACGAGGAGCAGTACTTC.

J is TRBJ1-6 and V is TRBV7-9; D gene unclear. Germline lookup yields CDR1 SEHNR and CDR2 FQNEAQ (reference sequence). Trimming removed 0 bases at V and 0 bases at J, with 12 bases between. The CDR3 covers 18 residues. The CDR3: CASSLASGVSSYNSPLHF. As DNA, the CDR3 is TGTGCCAGCAGCTTAGCGTCCGGGGTTAGCTCCTATAATTCACCCCTCCACTTT.

This clonotype was picked up many times. V usage is TRBV7-2 and J usage is TRBJ1-1, with D unclear. Looked up from germline, CDR1 is SGHTA and CDR2 is FQGNSA. The CDR3 runs 13 residues. V shed 5 bases and J shed 2 bases, with 9 bases lying between them. The CDR3 protein is CASSPTANTEAFF. DNA for the CDR3: TGTGCCAGCAGCCCAACAGCTAACACTGAAGCTTTCTTT.

Only a few counts were recorded for this clonotype. The chain is built from TRBV29-1 and TRBJ1-1; D unclear. The CDR3 totals 13 residues. CDR1 is SQVTM and CDR2 is ANQGSEA in the germline V gene. The V end lost 2 bases, the J end lost 1 base, and 8 bases lay between the germline ends. The CDR3: CSVETGRNTEAFF. The CDR3, as DNA: TGCAGCGTTGAAACCGGGCGGAACACTGAAGCTTTCTTT.

This clonotype was counted between two and nine times. The gene calls are TRBV28 and TRBJ2-3; tentative D call: TRBD2 (5 bases). CDR3 size: 14 residues. Germline CDR1 and CDR2: MDHEN and SYDVKM. CDR3 bases: TGTTCAACATCCCCCCCCGGGGTCACAGATACGCAGTATTTT. This sequence encodes CSTSPPGVTDTQYF.

This clonotype has a count of ten or more. The chain carries TRBV5-6 and TRBJ2-7, with D unresolved. V lost 2 bases to trimming and J lost 4 bases, with 16 bases between them. This CDR3 has 15 residues. Germline CDR1 is SGHDT and CDR2 is YYEEEE. The CDR3 DNA sequence: TGTGCCAGCAGCTTTTCGGGCAGGATTACATACGAGCAGTACTTC. Its protein product is CASSFSGRITYEQYF.

This clonotype occurred a few times. The genes are TRBV4-1 and TRBJ2-5; D might be TRBD2 (6 bases). This CDR3 has 14 residues. From germline, CDR1 is MGHRA and CDR2 YSYEKL. Trimming removed 1 base from V and 3 bases from J, with 9 bases in between. The CDR3 region is CASSQVGGEETQYF. The CDR3 DNA reads TGCGCCAGCAGCCAAGTGGGGGGAGAAGAGACCCAGTACTTC.

The chain is built from TRBV20-1 and TRBJ1-5; D not resolved. The CDR3 runs to 14 residues. Trimming shortened V by 0 bases and J by 6 bases, and 12 bases separated the two germline ends. In germline, CDR1 is DFQATT, CDR2 SNEGSKA (reference sequence). The CDR3 spells CSARDPALGQPQHF. The CDR3 nucleotides read TGCAGTGCTAGAGATCCGGCCCTCGGTCAGCCCCAGCATTTT.

This clonotype was counted between two and nine times. CDR3 residues: CASSLTAGAAGELFF. The CDR3 DNA follows: TGTGCCAGCAGCTTAACGGCGGGAGCCGCCGGGGAGCTGTTTTTT. The chain carries TRBV7-2 and TRBJ2-2; 7 nucleotides match TRBD2. This CDR3 has 15 residues. Germline V CDR1 and CDR2: SGHTA, FQGNSA. After removal of 2 bases from V and 6 bases from J, the junction contained 6 bases not matched to a gene.

This clonotype was seen many times. The genes are TRBV12-3 or TRBV12-4 and TRBJ1-4; D ambiguous. CDR3 length: 14 residues. Trimming cost V 3 bases and J 5 bases, with 10 bases left between them. CDR3 sequence: CASSLQAKNEKLFF. The CDR3 DNA is TGTGCCAGCAGTTTGCAGGCAAAGAATGAAAAACTGTTTTTT.

This clonotype has a count of ten or more. The chain uses TRBV19 and TRBJ1-1; D ambiguous. There are 17 residues in the CDR3. V gave up 1 base and J gave up 1 base, with 16 bases separating them. Germline CDR1 LNHDA, CDR2 SQIVND (reference sequence). The CDR3 DNA reads as TGTGCCAGTAGTATAGGTTTCTTCGGAGGTGGGAACACTGAAGCTTTCTTT. Amino acids: CASSIGFFGGGNTEAFF. The full variable domain, with the rest looked up from reference TRBV19 and TRBJ1-1, is DGGITQSPKYLFRKEGQNVTLSCEQNLNHDAMYWYRQDPGQGLRLIYYSQIVNDFQKGDIAEGYSVSREKKESFPLTVTSAQKNPTAFYLCASSIGFFGGGNTEAFFGQGTRLTVV.

The table lists this clonotype with many counts. V gene TRBV7-8 combines with J gene TRBJ2-7, with D perhaps matching TRBD2 (6 bases). Germline CDR1 is SGHVS and CDR2 is FQNEAQ. The CDR3 extends over 16 amino acids. V was clipped by 4 bases and J by 1 base, with 17 bases between them. CDR3 bases: TGTGCCAGCAGCTCAGTCGGGGGTTTAATTTCCTACGAGCAGTACTTC. It specifies CASSSVGGLISYEQYF.

This clonotype was observed many times. The chain employs TRBV7-9 and TRBJ2-1; 13 nucleotides agree with TRBD2. The CDR3 is 15 amino acids. The germline CDR1 and CDR2 sequences are SEHNR and FQNEAQ (reference sequence). V lost 5 bases, J lost 9 bases, and 7 bases stayed unmatched. The CDR3 spells CASSTTSGGAFEQFF. The CDR3 DNA sequence: TGTGCCAGCAGCACCACTAGCGGGGGGGCCTTTGAGCAGTTCTTC.

This clonotype was seen a single time. V gene TRBV3-1 combines with J gene TRBJ2-1; 8 bases are a match to TRBD2. The CDR3 loop spans 14 amino acids. J was trimmed by 9 bases and V by 3 bases; bases with no gene match: 7. Germline assignment: CDR1 LGHDT and CDR2 YNNKEL (reference sequence). CDR3 protein: CASSHRRGVTEQFF. In nucleotides, the CDR3 is TGTGCCAGCAGCCACCGGCGGGGGGTCACTGAGCAGTTCTTC.

This clonotype has a count of ten or more. This chain uses TRBV28 with TRBJ1-1; 8 bases fit TRBD1. This CDR3 contains 14 residues. J was trimmed by 5 bases and V by 7 bases; bases with no gene match: 9. The germline V gene has CDR1 MDHEN and CDR2 SYDVKM. This CDR3 reads CASNSWTGLTEAFF. As DNA, the CDR3 is TGTGCCAGCAATTCATGGACAGGGCTAACTGAAGCTTTCTTT.

This clonotype was counted a few times. J is TRBJ1-1 and V is TRBV28; D not certain. This CDR3 is built from 12 residues. Trimming cost V 6 bases and J 4 bases, with 9 bases left between them. The germline gives CDR1 MDHEN, CDR2 SYDVKM. The CDR3 nucleotides are TGTGCCAGCAGGGCGTCGCCCACTGAAGCTTTCTTT. It encodes CASRASPTEAFF.

This clonotype was seen at least ten times. The rearrangement joins TRBV6-6 to TRBJ1-2; the match to TRBD1 covers 9 bases. CDR3 length: 15 residues. Germline V gene sequence: CDR1 MNHNY, CDR2 SVGAGI (reference sequence). The V gene end was trimmed by 2 bases and the J gene end by 6 bases; junction bases not matched to a gene: 7. CDR3 nucleotide sequence: TGTGCCAGCAGTTACGTCGGGACAGGGCTTAATGGCTACACCTTC. Its protein product is CASSYVGTGLNGYTF.

This chain links TRBV7-9 with TRBJ2-1; 7 positions match TRBD2. Per the germline V gene, CDR1 is SEHNR and CDR2 is FQNEAQ (reference sequence). This CDR3 has 14 residues. V lost 5 bases, J lost 5 bases, and 6 bases stayed unmatched. In DNA, the CDR3 is TGTGCCAGCAGCCATGTCAGCGGGAACAATGAGCAGTTCTTC. Translation: CASSHVSGNNEQFF.

This clonotype appeared many times. The V gene is TRBV7-2, the J gene TRBJ2-1, with 8 bases fitting TRBD2. After removal of 3 bases from V and 9 bases from J, the junction contained 1 base not matched to a gene. In germline, CDR1 is SGHTA, CDR2 FQGNSA. This CDR3 spans 12 amino acids. The CDR3 sequence is CASSFGGGEQFF. Here the CDR3 DNA reads TGTGCCAGCAGCTTCGGGGGGGGTGAGCAGTTCTTC.